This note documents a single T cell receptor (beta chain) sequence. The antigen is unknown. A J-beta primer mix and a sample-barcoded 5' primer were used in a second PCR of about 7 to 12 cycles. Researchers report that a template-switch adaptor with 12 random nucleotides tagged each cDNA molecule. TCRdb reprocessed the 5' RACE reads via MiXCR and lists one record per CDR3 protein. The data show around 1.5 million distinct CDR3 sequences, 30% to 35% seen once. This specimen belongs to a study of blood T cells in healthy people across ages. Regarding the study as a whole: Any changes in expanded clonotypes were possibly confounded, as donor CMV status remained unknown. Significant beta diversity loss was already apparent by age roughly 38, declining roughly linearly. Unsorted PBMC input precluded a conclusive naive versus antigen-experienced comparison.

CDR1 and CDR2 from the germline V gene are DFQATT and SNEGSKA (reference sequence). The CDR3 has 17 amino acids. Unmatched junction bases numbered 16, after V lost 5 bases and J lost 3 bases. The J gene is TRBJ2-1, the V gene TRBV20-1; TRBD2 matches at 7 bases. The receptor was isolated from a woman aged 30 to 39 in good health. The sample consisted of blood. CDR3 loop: CSAAAGVSGIDYNEQFF. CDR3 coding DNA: TGCAGTGCTGCGGCCGGGGTGAGCGGGATAGACTACAATGAGCAGTTCTTC.